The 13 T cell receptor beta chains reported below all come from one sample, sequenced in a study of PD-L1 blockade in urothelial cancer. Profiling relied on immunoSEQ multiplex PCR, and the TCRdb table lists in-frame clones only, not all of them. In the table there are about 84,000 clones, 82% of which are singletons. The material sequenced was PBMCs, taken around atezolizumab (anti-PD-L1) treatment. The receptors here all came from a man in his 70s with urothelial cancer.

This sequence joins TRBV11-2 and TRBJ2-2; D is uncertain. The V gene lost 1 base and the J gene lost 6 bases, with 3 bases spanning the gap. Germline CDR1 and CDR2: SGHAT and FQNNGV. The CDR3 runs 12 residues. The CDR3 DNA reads TGTGCCAGCAGCTTAGGAGCCGGGGAGCTGTTTTTT. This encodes CASSLGAGELFF.

CDR3 DNA: TGTGCCAGCAGCTTAGCGAGGGGCAGGGGGCATGAGCAGTACTTC. Translating it yields CASSLARGRGHEQYF. The chain combines TRBV7-2 with TRBJ2-7; 8 bases are a match to TRBD1. Per the germline V gene, CDR1 is SGHTA and CDR2 is FQGNSA. The CDR3 has 15 amino acids. V shed 0 bases and J 7 bases; nucleotides not matched to a gene: 8.

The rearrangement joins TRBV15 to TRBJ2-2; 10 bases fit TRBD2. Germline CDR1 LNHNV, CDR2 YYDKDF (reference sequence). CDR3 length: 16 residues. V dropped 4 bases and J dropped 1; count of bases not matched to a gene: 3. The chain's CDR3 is CATSKRTSGNTGELFF. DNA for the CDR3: TGTGCCACCAGCAAGCGGACTAGCGGGAACACCGGGGAGCTGTTTTTT.

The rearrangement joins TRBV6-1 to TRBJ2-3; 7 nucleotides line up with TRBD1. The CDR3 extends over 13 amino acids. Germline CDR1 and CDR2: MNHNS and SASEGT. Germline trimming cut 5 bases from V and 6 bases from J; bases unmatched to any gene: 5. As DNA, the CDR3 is TGTGCCAGCAGTTTCACAGGGGCGGATACGCAGTATTTT. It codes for CASSFTGADTQYF.

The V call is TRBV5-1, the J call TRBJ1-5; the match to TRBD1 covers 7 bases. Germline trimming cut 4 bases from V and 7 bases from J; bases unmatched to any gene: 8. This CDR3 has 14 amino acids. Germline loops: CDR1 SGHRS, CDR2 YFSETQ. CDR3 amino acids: CASSKTGTEQPQHF. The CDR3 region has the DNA TGCGCCAGCAGCAAAACCGGGACAGAGCAGCCCCAGCATTTT.

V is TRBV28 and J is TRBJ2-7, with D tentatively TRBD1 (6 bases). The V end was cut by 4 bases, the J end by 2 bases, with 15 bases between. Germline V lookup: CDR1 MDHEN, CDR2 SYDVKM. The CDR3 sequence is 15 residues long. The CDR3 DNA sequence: TGTGCCAGCAGTTCAATAAATCAGGGGACCTACGAGCAGTACTTC. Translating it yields CASSSINQGTYEQYF.

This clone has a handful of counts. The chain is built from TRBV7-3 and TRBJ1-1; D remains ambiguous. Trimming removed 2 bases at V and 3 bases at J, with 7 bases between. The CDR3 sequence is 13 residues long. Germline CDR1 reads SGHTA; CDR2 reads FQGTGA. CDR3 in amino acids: CASSLDSDTEAFF. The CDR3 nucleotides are TGTGCCAGCAGCTTAGACTCAGACACTGAAGCTTTCTTT.

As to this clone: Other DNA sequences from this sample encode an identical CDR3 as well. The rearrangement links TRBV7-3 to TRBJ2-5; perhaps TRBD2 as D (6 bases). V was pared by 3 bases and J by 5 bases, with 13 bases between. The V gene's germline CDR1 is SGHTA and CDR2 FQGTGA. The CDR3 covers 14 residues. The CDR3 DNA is TGTGCCAGCAGCTTGCGGGGCCCGGGTGAGACCCAGTACTTC. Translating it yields CASSLRGPGETQYF.

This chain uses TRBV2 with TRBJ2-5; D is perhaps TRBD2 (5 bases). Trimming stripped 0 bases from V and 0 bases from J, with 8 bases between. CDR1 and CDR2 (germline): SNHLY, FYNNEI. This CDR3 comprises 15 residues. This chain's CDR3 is CASSEARGYQETQYF. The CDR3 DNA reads TGTGCCAGCAGTGAAGCGAGAGGGTACCAAGAGACCCAGTACTTC. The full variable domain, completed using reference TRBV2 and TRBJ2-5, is EPEVTQTPSHQVTQMGQEVILRCVPISNHLYFYWYRQILGQKVEFLVSFYNNEISEKSEIFDDQFSVERPDGSNFTLKIRSTKLEDSAMYFCASSEARGYQETQYFGPGTRLLVL.

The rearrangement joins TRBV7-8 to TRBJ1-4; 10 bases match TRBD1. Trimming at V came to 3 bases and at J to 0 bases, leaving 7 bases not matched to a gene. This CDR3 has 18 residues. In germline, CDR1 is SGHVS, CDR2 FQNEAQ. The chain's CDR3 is CASSFQFGQGATNEKLFF. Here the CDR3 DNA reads TGTGCCAGCAGCTTCCAATTCGGACAGGGGGCAACTAATGAAAAACTGTTTTTT.

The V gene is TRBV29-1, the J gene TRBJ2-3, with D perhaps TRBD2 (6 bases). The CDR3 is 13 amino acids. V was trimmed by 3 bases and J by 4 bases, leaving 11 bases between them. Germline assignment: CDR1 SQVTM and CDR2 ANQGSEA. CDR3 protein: CSVDSGGSDTQYF. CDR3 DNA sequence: TGCAGCGTTGACAGTGGGGGGTCAGATACGCAGTATTTT.

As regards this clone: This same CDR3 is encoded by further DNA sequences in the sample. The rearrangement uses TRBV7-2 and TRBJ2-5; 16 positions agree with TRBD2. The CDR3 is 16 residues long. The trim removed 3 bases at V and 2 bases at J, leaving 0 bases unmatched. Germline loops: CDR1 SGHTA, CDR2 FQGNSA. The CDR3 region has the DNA TGTGCCAGCAGCTTGGGACTAGCGGGGGGGCAAGAGACCCAGTACTTC. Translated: CASSLGLAGGQETQYF. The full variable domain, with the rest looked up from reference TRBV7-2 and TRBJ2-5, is GAGVSQSPSNKVTEKGKDVELRCDPISGHTALYWYRQSLGQGLEFLIYFQGNSAPDKSGLPSDRFSAERTGGSVSTLTIQRTQQEDSAVYLCASSLGLAGGQETQYFGPGTRLLVL.

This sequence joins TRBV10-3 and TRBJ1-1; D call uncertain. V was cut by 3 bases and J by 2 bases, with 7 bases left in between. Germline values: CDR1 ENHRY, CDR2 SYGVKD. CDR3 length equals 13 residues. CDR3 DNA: TGTGCCATCAGTGATCCGAGTAACACTGAAGCTTTCTTT. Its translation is CAISDPSNTEAFF.